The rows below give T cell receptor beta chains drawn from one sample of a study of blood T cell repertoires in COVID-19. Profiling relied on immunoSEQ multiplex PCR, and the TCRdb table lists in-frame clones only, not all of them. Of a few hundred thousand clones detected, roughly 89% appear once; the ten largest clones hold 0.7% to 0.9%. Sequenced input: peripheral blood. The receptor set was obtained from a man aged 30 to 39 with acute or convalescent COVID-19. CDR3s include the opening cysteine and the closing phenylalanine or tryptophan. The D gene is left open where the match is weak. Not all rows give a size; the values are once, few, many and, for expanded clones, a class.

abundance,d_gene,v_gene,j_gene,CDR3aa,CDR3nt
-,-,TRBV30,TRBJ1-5,CAWSVPFSNQPQHF,TGTGCCTGGAGTGTCCCGTTTAGCAATCAGCCCCAGCATTTT
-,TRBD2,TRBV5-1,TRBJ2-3,CASSWGLAGETGTQYF,TGCGCCAGCAGCTGGGGACTAGCGGGAGAAACGGGTACGCAGTATTTT
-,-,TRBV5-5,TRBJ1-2,CASSFTARGHDYGYTF,TGTGCCAGCAGCTTTACCGCACGGGGACACGACTATGGCTACACCTTC
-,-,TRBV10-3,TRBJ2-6,CAISDFGANVLTF,TGTGCCATCAGTGACTTTGGGGCCAACGTCCTGACTTTC
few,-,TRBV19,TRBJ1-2,CASSKENYGYTF,TGTGCCAGTAGTAAGGAGAACTATGGCTACACCTTC
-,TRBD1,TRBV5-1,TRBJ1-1,CASRGQIGVAGTEAFF,TGCGCCAGCAGGGGACAGATTGGAGTTGCTGGGACTGAAGCTTTCTTT
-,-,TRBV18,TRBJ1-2,CASSSQGDYGYTF,TGTGCCAGCTCATCGCAGGGTGATTATGGCTACACCTTC
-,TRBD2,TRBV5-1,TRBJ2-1,CASSLAASGGAWNEQFF,TGCGCCAGCAGCTTGGCAGCTAGCGGGGGGGCTTGGAATGAGCAGTTCTTC
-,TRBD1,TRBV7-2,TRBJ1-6,CASSFGQGMASLHF,TGTGCCAGCAGCTTTGGACAGGGGATGGCCTCCCTCCACTTT
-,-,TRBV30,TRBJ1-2,CAWSVRPGRETNYGYTF,TGTGCCTGGAGTGTTAGGCCAGGGAGGGAAACTAACTATGGCTACACCTTC
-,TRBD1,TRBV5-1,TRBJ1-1,CASSLTGTGGVAEAFF,TGCGCCAGCAGCTTAACCGGGACAGGGGGTGTAGCTGAAGCTTTCTTT
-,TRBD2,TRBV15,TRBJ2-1,CATSGGTSDSEQFF,TGTGCCACCAGCGGCGGGACTAGCGATAGCGAGCAGTTCTTC
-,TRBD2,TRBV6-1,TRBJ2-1,CASSVAGEGYNEQFF,TGTGCCAGCAGTGTAGCGGGCGAAGGTTACAATGAGCAGTTCTTC
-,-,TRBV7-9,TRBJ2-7,CASSPGNTYEGQYF,TGTGCCAGCAGCCCCGGGAATACCTACGAAGGGCAGTACTTC
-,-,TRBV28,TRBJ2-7,CASSFPRAPHEQYF,TGTGCCAGCAGTTTCCCCAGGGCTCCCCACGAGCAGTACTTC
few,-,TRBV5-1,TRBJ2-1,CASSLVQVGNEQFF,TGCGCCAGCAGCTTGGTACAGGTGGGCAATGAGCAGTTCTTC
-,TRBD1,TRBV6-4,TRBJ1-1,CASSATGQVTEAFF,TGTGCCAGCAGCGCGACAGGGCAGGTGACTGAAGCTTTCTTT
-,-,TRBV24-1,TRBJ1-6,CATSIGLYNSPLHF,TGTGCCACCAGTATAGGACTCTATAATTCACCCCTCCACTTT
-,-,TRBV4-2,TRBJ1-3,CASSQAHSGNTIYF,TGTGCCAGCAGCCAAGCCCACTCTGGAAACACCATATATTTT
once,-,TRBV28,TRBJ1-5,CASSLIIQPQHF,TGTGCCAGCAGTTTAATAATTCAGCCCCAGCATTTT
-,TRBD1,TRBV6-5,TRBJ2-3,CASSYVGQGLTDTQYF,TGTGCCAGCAGTTACGTAGGACAGGGGCTCACAGATACGCAGTATTTT
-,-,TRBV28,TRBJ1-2,CASRSGYDYGYTF,TGTGCCAGCAGATCCGGGTACGACTATGGCTACACCTTC
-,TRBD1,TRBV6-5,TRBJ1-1,CASKTDRGGTGEAFF,TGTGCCAGCAAAACGGACAGGGGAGGAACAGGTGAAGCTTTCTTT
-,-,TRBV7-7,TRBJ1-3,CASSPGTSSGNTIYF,TGTGCTAGCAGCCCAGGCACCTCCTCTGGAAACACCATATATTTT
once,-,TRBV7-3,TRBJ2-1,CASSSEGSASEQFF,TGTGCCAGCAGCTCGGAGGGCAGCGCCTCGGAACAGTTCTTC
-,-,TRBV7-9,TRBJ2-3,CASSSTPRGGSWTDTQYF,TGTGCCAGCAGCTCAACCCCCAGGGGAGGGAGTTGGACAGATACGCAGTATTTT
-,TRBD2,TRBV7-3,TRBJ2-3,CASSVTSGRTDTQYF,TGTGCCAGCAGCGTCACTAGCGGGAGGACAGATACGCAGTATTTT
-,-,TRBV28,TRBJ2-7,CASGTRSNPPYEQYF,TGTGCCAGCGGTACTCGTTCGAACCCCCCCTACGAGCAGTACTTC
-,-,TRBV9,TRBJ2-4,CASSGDPAGGAKNIQYF,TGTGCCAGCAGCGGGGATCCGGCGGGCGGAGCCAAAAACATTCAGTACTTC
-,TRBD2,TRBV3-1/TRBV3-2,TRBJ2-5,CASSPSGRPGETQYF,TGTGCCAGCAGCCCCAGCGGGAGGCCGGGGGAGACCCAGTACTTC
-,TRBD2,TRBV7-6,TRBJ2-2,CASSLSSGRNTGELFF,TGTGCCAGCAGCTTAAGTAGCGGGAGAAACACCGGGGAGCTGTTTTTT
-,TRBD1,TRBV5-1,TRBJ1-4,CASSHGQANEKLFF,TGCGCCAGCAGTCATGGACAGGCAAATGAAAAACTGTTTTTT
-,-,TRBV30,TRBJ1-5,CACFNREGNQPQHF,TGTGCCTGCTTTAATCGGGAGGGGAATCAGCCCCAGCATTTT
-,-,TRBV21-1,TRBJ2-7,CASSKGTVSYEQYF,TGTGCCAGCAGCAAAGGGACAGTTTCCTACGAGCAGTACTTC
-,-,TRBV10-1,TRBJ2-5,CASSEGWGRETQYF,TGCGCCAGCAGTGAGGGTTGGGGCCGGGAGACCCAGTACTTC
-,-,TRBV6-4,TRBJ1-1,CASSEHPGITEAFF,TGTGCCAGCAGTGAACACCCAGGGATCACTGAAGCTTTCTTT
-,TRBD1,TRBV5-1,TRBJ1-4,CASSFGQGGEKLFF,TGCGCCAGCAGCTTCGGACAGGGCGGTGAAAAACTGTTTTTT
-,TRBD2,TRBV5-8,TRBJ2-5,CASSLDRGGVTQYF,TGTGCCAGCAGCTTGGATCGGGGAGGGGTGACCCAGTACTTC
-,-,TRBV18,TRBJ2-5,CASSPPSGQQETQYF,TGTGCCAGCTCACCACCTTCAGGACAGCAAGAGACCCAGTACTTC
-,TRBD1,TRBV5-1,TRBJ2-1,CASRPLGGTEGNEQFF,TGCGCCAGCAGACCCCTCGGTGGGACAGAGGGCAATGAGCAGTTCTTC
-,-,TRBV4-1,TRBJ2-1,CASKKGPTGDNEQFF,TGCGCCAGCAAGAAAGGCCCCACCGGGGACAATGAGCAGTTCTTC
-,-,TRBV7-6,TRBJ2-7,CASSLGSGPQYEQYF,TGTGCCAGCAGCTTAGGATCAGGGCCGCAGTACGAGCAGTACTTC
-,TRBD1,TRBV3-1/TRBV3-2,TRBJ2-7,CASSQTGTGVSYEQYF,TGTGCCAGCAGCCAAACCGGGACAGGGGTCTCCTACGAGCAGTACTTC
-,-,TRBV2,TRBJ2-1,CASEPQVPWQFF,TGTGCCAGCGAACCCCAGGTCCCATGGCAGTTCTTC
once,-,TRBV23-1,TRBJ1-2,CASSQFSMDQGPSYSYGYTF,TGCGCCAGCAGTCAATTCAGCATGGACCAGGGGCCCTCTTATTCCTATGGCTACACCTTC
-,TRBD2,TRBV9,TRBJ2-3,CASSVGLAEFADTQYF,TGTGCCAGCAGCGTAGGCCTAGCGGAATTCGCAGATACGCAGTATTTT
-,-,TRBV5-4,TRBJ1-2,CASSRMDSYYGYTF,TGTGCCAGCAGCCGTATGGACAGCTACTATGGCTACACCTTC
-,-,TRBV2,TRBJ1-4,CASSDRGGNEKLFF,TGTGCCAGCAGTGATAGGGGCGGTAATGAAAAACTGTTTTTT
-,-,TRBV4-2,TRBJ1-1,CASRQMNTEAFF,TGTGCCAGCAGACAGATGAACACTGAAGCTTTCTTT
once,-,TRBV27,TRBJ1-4,CASSLAPSTNEKLFF,TGTGCCAGCAGTCTCGCGCCGTCAACTAATGAAAAACTGTTTTTT
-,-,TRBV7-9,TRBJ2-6,CASSPPGAGANVLTF,TGTGCCAGCAGCCCCCCAGGGGCCGGGGCCAACGTCCTGACTTTC
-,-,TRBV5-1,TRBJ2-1,CASKAILSYNEQFF,TGCGCCAGCAAAGCCATCCTCTCCTACAATGAGCAGTTCTTC
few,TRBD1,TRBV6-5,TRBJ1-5,CASSQRTGGQPQHF,TGTGCCAGCAGTCAACGGACAGGAGGTCAGCCCCAGCATTTT
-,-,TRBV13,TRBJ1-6,CASSLTRNSPLHF,TGTGCCAGCAGCCTTACCAGAAATTCACCCCTCCACTTT
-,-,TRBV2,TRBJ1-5,CASNRVMNQPQHF,TGTGCCAGCAACAGGGTAATGAATCAGCCCCAGCATTTT
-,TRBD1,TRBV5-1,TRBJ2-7,CASRDTGTGLYEQYF,TGCGCCAGCAGAGATACCGGGACAGGGTTATACGAGCAGTACTTC
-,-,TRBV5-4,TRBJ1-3,CASSAPGSGNTIYF,TGTGCCAGCAGCGCTCCGGGCTCTGGAAACACCATATATTTT
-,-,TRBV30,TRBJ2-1,CAWVDRFAGAQNEQFF,TGTGCCTGGGTAGACAGGTTTGCGGGAGCTCAGAATGAGCAGTTCTTC
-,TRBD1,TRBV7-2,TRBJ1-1,CASSRTGNTEAFF,TGTGCCAGCAGCAGGACAGGGAACACTGAAGCTTTCTTT
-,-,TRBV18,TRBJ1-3,CASSPWRAGIGNTIYF,TGTGCCAGCTCCCCATGGAGAGCAGGGATCGGAAACACCATATATTTT